This is a list of T cell receptor beta chains from one sample in a study of Ad26.COV2.S vaccination and SARS-CoV-2 variants. Libraries were prepared by immunoSEQ multiplex PCR; TCRdb keeps only in-frame clonotypes and omits some of them. Of about 350,000 clones in the sample, 75% to 90% were seen once. Sequenced material: peripheral blood, taken in a trial of Ad26.COV2.S vaccine versus placebo. Receptors originate from a person between 18 and 65 years old who received the Ad26.COV2.S COVID-19 vaccine or a placebo. The CDR3 runs from the conserved cysteine through the conserved F or W. Fields, in order: clone size, J gene, CDR3 length, D gene, V gene, CDR3 protein, CDR3 DNA. A D gene is named only where the DNA matches it firmly. Expanded clones get a size class; other rows say once, few or many, or leave the size out.

size: once
J: TRBJ2-1
length: 16
D: .
V: TRBV7-3
CDR3: CASSGGTARVYNEQFF
DNA: TGTGCCAGCAGCGGGGGGACCGCGCGAGTGTACAATGAGCAGTTCTTC

size: once
J: TRBJ2-6
length: 15
D: .
V: TRBV5-4
CDR3: CASSLRGSGANVLTF
DNA: TGTGCCAGCAGCTTGAGGGGCTCTGGGGCCAACGTCCTGACTTTC

size: .
J: TRBJ1-1
length: 15
D: .
V: TRBV11-3
CDR3: CASSLGAGLNTEAFF
DNA: TGTGCCAGCAGCTTAGGGGCAGGGCTGAACACTGAAGCTTTCTTT

size: .
J: TRBJ2-2
length: 16
D: TRBD2
V: TRBV7-9
CDR3: CASRGLAGGSTGELFF
DNA: TGTGCCAGCAGGGGACTAGCGGGGGGAAGCACCGGGGAGCTGTTTTTT

size: once
J: TRBJ1-2
length: 12
D: .
V: TRBV19
CDR3: CASSQANYGYTF
DNA: TGTGCCAGTTCACAGGCTAACTATGGCTACACCTTC

size: many
J: TRBJ2-7
length: 18
D: .
V: TRBV4-2
CDR3: CASSRGQGSQVPSYEQYF
DNA: TGTGCCAGCAGCCGCGGCCAAGGGAGTCAGGTCCCCTCCTACGAGCAGTACTTC

size: .
J: TRBJ1-1
length: 16
D: TRBD1
V: TRBV19
CDR3: CASTPPRGIMNTEAFF
DNA: TGTGCCAGTACCCCCCCCAGGGGGATTATGAACACTGAAGCTTTCTTT

size: .
J: TRBJ1-1
length: 13
D: TRBD1
V: TRBV24-1
CDR3: CAIQGAGNTEAFF
DNA: TGTGCCATACAGGGGGCTGGGAACACTGAAGCTTTCTTT

size: .
J: TRBJ1-6
length: 13
D: TRBD1
V: TRBV19
CDR3: CASSPSTGDPLHF
DNA: TGTGCCAGTAGCCCATCCACAGGGGATCCCCTCCACTTT

size: .
J: TRBJ2-1
length: 15
D: .
V: TRBV19
CDR3: CASRSVGGEYLEQFF
DNA: TGTGCCAGTAGGTCGGTGGGGGGAGAGTATCTTGAGCAGTTCTTC

size: few
J: TRBJ2-7
length: 14
D: .
V: TRBV10-3
CDR3: CAISESGGPYEQYF
DNA: TGTGCCATCAGTGAGTCGGGGGGCCCCTACGAGCAGTACTTC

size: .
J: TRBJ1-5
length: 14
D: TRBD1
V: TRBV6-5
CDR3: CASSYTGGDQPQHF
DNA: TGTGCCAGCAGTTATACAGGGGGGGACCAGCCCCAGCATTTT

size: .
J: TRBJ1-2
length: 15
D: TRBD1
V: TRBV28
CDR3: CASSRIRTGDYGYTF
DNA: TGTGCCAGCAGCCGCATCCGGACAGGGGACTATGGCTACACCTTC

size: once
J: TRBJ1-1
length: 14
D: .
V: TRBV7-2
CDR3: CASTLNRMNTEAFF
DNA: TGTGCCAGCACCCTTAACAGGATGAACACTGAAGCTTTCTTT